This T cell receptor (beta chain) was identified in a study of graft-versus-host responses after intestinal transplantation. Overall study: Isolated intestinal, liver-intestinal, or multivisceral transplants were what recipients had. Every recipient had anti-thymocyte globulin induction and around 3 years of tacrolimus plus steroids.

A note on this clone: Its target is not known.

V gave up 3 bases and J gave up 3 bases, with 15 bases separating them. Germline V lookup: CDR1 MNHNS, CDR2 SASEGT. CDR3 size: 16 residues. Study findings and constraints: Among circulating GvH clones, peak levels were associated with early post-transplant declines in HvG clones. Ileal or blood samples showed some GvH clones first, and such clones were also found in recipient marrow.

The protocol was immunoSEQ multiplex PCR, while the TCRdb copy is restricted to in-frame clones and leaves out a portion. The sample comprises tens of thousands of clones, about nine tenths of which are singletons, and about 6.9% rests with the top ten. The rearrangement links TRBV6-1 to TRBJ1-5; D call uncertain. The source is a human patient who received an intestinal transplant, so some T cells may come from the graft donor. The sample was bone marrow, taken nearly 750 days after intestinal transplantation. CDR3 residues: CASSEVGQAYNQPQHF. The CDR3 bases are TGTGCCAGCAGTGAGGTCGGGCAGGCTTACAATCAGCCCCAGCATTTT.